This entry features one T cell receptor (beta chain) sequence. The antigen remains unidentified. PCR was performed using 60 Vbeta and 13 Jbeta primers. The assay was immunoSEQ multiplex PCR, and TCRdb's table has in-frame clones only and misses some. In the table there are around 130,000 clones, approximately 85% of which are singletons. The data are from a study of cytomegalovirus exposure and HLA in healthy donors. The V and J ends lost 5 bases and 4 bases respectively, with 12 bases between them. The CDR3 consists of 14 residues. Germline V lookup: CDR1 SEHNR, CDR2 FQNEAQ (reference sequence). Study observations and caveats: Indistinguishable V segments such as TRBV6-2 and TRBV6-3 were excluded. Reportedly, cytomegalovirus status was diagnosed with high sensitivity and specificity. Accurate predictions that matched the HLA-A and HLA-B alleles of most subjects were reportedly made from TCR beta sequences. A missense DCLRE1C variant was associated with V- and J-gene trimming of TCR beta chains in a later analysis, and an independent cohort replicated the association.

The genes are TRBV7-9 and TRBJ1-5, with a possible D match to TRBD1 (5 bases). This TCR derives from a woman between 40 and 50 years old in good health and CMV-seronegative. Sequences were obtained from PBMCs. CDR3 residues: CASSPSGGNQPQHF. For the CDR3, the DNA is TGTGCCAGCAGCCCCAGTGGGGGGAATCAGCCCCAGCATTTT.